This TCR beta chain is drawn from a study of vaccination and CD4 T cells after COVID-19 (dated by TCRdb to about 2022). For the study in its entirety: Every convalescent patient had a positive nasal swab PCR test for SARS-CoV-2, with mild disease in roughly ten patients and severe disease in one. In the convalescent cohort there were six males and four females, among whom were two Hispanic individuals, seven Caucasians, two Asians and one multiracial person. Participants received two doses of either the Pfizer-BioNTech BNT162b2 vaccine (n=8) or the Moderna mRNA-1273 vaccine (n=2). Post-COVID blood samples were collected from convalescent patients a median of roughly 100 days after diagnosis, with a range of about 30 to 170 days. Post-vaccine blood samples were collected a median of around 70 days after the second vaccine dose, ranging from about 12 to 241 days. For stimulating the cultures, overlapping spike peptide pools were used, derived from SARS-CoV-2 as well as from the common cold coronaviruses HCoV-NL63, HCoV-OC43 and HCoV-229E. Control cultures received a CEFX viral epitope pool as the positive control, an HIV-1 Nef peptide pool as the negative control, or no peptide. In under 13 COVID-19 convalescent patients and a few infection-naive healthy vaccine recipients, researchers compared the spike-specific CD4+ TCR repertoire from before mRNA vaccination with the repertoire from after.

This clonotype was seen only a few times. No antigen is known for it. No base quality information exists; no much larger clone differs at one position. General study outcomes and caveats: Only a relatively small number of convalescent patients were included in the study, and early timepoints following natural infection were not analyzed. Of the vaccine-specific clones found in convalescent patients, nearly all (304 of 307) were mono-reactive for SARS-CoV-2 spike instead of being cross-reactive with common cold coronaviruses. The median number of SARS-CoV-2-reactive clonotypes rose from under 25 after infection to about 40 after vaccination, but the change was not significant. Among convalescent patients, a median roughly 90% of the SARS-CoV-2-reactive clones seen after vaccination appeared only after vaccination, which suggests priming specific to the vaccine.

The sample's treatment or condition label, decoded: approximately 10-day PBMC culture with coronavirus spike peptide pools or control peptides (ViraFEST assay). The ViraFEST assay, used in the study, expanded antigen-specific T cells with peptide pools and then identified the expanded clonotypes through TCR sequencing. Positive SARS-CoV-2 PCR tests in the convalescent patients dated from March to December 2020, before Alpha, Beta and Delta variants emerged in the United States. About 2 million PBMCs per well were cultured in IMDM with roughly 5% human AB serum and 8 to 10 IU/ml IL-2, plus 10 ug/ml peptide pools. Half of the culture medium was replaced with fresh IL-2-containing medium on days 3 and 7. After 10 to 11 days of culture, CD4+ T cells were isolated by negative selection using the EasySep CD4+ T cell isolation kit. Ficoll-Paque Plus gradient centrifugation was used to isolate PBMCs from whole blood, and the isolated PBMCs were then either used fresh or cryopreserved at -140C. In general, triplicate wells were set up for every culture condition.

Library construction relied on PCR. DNA from cultured CD4+ T cells underwent TCR sequencing with the Oncomine TCR Beta short-read assay at the Johns Hopkins FTIC core. The QIAamp micro DNA kit was used to extract genomic DNA from the cultured CD4+ T cells. Oncomine TCR Beta libraries from cultured CD4+ T cells were pooled with unique dual indexes and sequenced on an Illumina iSeq 100. Regarding the original processing steps: Non-productive sequences were removed, and CDR3s not starting with C, not ending with F or W, or shorter than 7 amino acids were discarded. Antigen-specific clonotypes were identified using the MANAFEST web application through comparison of peptide-stimulated wells with reference and other culture wells. Positive clones required FDR below 0.05, an odds ratio above 5, and productive frequency above 0.1% in at least two of three replicate wells. A clonotype was classed as cross-reactive if the clonotype showed significant expansion both in SARS-CoV-2 spike wells and in at least one common cold coronavirus spike condition. Similarity between CDR3 sequences was evaluated in R version 3.6.1 using Levenshtein distances (stringdist) and unrooted phylogenetic trees (ape). The public reads were run again by TCRdb, first through fastp at Q25 and then through MiXCR, and only productive beta chains were kept. Records with the same CDR3 protein are collapsed into one entry carrying the most frequent genes and DNA. V and J calls and clone size were set by TCRdb, not the authors. For this sample there are about 24,000 distinct CDR3 sequences; around 48% appear just once. The top ten clonotypes cover roughly 6% of the sample.

V loses 5 bases, J loses 6 bases, and the germline ends lie 16 bases apart. Sequences SGHAT (CDR1) and FQNNGV (CDR2) are obtained from the germline V gene. The CDR3 sequence holds 15 residues, the cysteine and phenylalanine included. The sequence is cut down to CDR3 DNA, 45 bases in frame from base 1. In this chain, TRBV11-2 is recombined with TRBJ2-2, with TRBD2 perhaps the D gene, on 6 matching bases. This sequence originates from a human donor who had recovered from COVID-19. Sequencing used CD4+ T cells from blood, cultured in vitro. The CDR3 amino acid sequence is: CASSNGRTIPGELFF. The bases read TGTGCCAGCAGCAATGGGAGGACTATACCCGGGGAGCTGTTTTTT. The full variable domain, completed from the reference TRBV11-2 and TRBJ2-2 proteins outside the CDR3, reads EAGVAQSPRYKIIEKRQSVAFWCNPISGHATLYWYQQILGQGPKLLIQFQNNGVVDDSQLPKDRFSAERLKGVDSTLKIQPAKLEDSAVYLCASSNGRTIPGELFFGEGSRLTVL.